This T cell receptor beta chain was recorded in a study of cytomegalovirus exposure and HLA in healthy donors. Study observations and caveats: There were three CMV-associated chains whose specificity for CMV antigens was confirmed in vitro. Per published reports, the classifier diagnosed cytomegalovirus status with high specificity and sensitivity.

Turning to this clone: No antigen is known for it.

This CDR3 is 14 amino acids long. Germline CDR1 SEHNR, CDR2 FQNEAQ (reference sequence). V was shortened by 5 bases and J by 2 bases, with 13 bases between the two germline ends. TCRdb's copy holds only in-frame clones and misses some; the assay was immunoSEQ multiplex PCR. The profile covers about 170,000 clones, with around nine tenths appearing a single time and about 2.5% taken by the ten largest. The sequence was collected from a man aged 18 to 30 in good health and CMV-seropositive. The chain carries TRBV7-9 and TRBJ2-7, with a possible D match to TRBD2 (6 bases). Input material: PBMCs. The CDR3 DNA reads TGTGCCAGCAGCCCCCGAGCGGGTCCCTACGAGCAGTACTTC. It specifies CASSPRAGPYEQYF.